This T cell receptor (beta chain) was recorded in a study of CD8 T cells in ankylosing spondylitis. Worth noting for this clonotype: The antigen is unknown.

With molecular barcodes, quantitative 5'-RACE was used to make the TCR beta libraries. Each CDR3 protein is one row after TCRdb ran MiXCR on the 5' RACE reads. The profile shows roughly 200,000 distinct CDR3 sequences, around 25% of them singletons. Findings and caveats of the study: Seemingly distinctive of ankylosing spondylitis blood was a TCR beta motif formed by eight highly homologous variants. As for the disease-linked clones, they showed a CD8+ phenotype and occurred at relatively low frequencies in peripheral blood.

Trimming left V 5 bases short and J 6 bases short, with 7 bases between. The CDR3 is made up of 11 amino acids. The receptor was isolated from a male donor with ankylosing spondylitis or in good health (not recorded which). The sample consisted of blood, either unsorted or a sorted T cell fraction (not recorded which). This chain links TRBV12-3 or TRBV12-4 with TRBJ1-1; no clear D gene. CDR3 coding DNA: TGTGCCAGCAGTGCTATATCTGAAGCTTTCTTT. Translated: CASSAISEAFF.